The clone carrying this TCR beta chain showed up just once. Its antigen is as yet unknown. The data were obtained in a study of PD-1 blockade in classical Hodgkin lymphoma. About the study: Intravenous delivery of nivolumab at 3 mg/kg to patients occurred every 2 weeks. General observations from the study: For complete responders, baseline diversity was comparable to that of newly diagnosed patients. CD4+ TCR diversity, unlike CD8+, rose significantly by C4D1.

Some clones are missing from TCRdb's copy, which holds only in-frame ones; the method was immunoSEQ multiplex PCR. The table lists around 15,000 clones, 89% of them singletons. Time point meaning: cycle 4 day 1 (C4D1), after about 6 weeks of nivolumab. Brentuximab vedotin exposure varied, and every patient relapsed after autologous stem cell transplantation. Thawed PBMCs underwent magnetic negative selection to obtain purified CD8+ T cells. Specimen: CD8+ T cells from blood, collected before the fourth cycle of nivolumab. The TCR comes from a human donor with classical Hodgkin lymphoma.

For the CDR3, the DNA is TGTGCCAGCAGTTTAGGGCCCAGAGGGGAAGGTTACGAGCAGTACTTC. Its translation is CASSLGPRGEGYEQYF. The V gene is TRBV28, the J gene TRBJ2-7; D assignment may be TRBD1 or TRBD2 (5 bases each). The CDR3 sequence is 16 residues long. The germline CDR1 and CDR2 sequences are MDHEN and SYDVKM. Trimming took 2 bases from V and 4 from J, leaving 18 bases between them. Looking up the rest from reference TRBV28 and TRBJ2-7 gives the full variable domain: DVKVTQSSRYLVKRTGEKVFLECVQDMDHENMFWYRQDPGLGLRLIYFSYDVKMKEKGDIPEGYSVSREKKERFSLILESASTNQTSMYLCASSLGPRGEGYEQYFGPGTRLTVT.